The text below deals with one T cell receptor (beta chain). The antigen remains unidentified. These data belong to a study of identifying expanded T cells in peripheral blood. Findings of the study overall: About 1.3 clones differed between technical replicates, versus about 15 and 19 over time. Clone count variance between roughly 2-week samples rose with total template count.

Using immunoSEQ multiplex PCR, the repertoire was profiled, and TCRdb retains in-frame clones only, with some absent. The sample holds 50,000 to 60,000 clones, around 82% seen once. Collection occurred without any documented infections or immune events in donors. Sequences were obtained from blood. The origin of this receptor is a person between 18 and 70 years old in good health.

CDR3: CASSLDVRISGANVLTF. The CDR3 DNA reads as TGTGCCAGCAGCTTAGACGTCCGGATCTCTGGGGCCAACGTCCTGACTTTC. The V and J genes are TRBV5-6 and TRBJ2-6; the D is unclear. The CDR3 is 17 amino acids. V was trimmed by 2 bases and J by 0 bases, leaving 12 bases between them. The V gene's germline CDR1 is SGHDT and CDR2 YYEEEE. Variable domain in full (rest from reference TRBV5-6 and TRBJ2-6): DAGVTQSPTHLIKTRGQQVTLRCSPKSGHDTVSWYQQALGQGPQFIFQYYEEEERQRGNFPDRFSGHQFPNYSSELNVNALLLGDSALYLCASSLDVRISGANVLTFGAGSRLTVL.